These T cell receptor beta chains were read from a single sample in a study of shared clonotypes between healthy human individuals. Using immunoSEQ multiplex PCR, the repertoire was profiled, and TCRdb retains in-frame clones only, with some absent. The sample shows 2 million to 3 million clones, 93% of them seen only once. Sequences were obtained from naive CD4+ T cells from PBMCs. The receptors derive from a man aged 18 to 35 in good health. Some clones in this sample may be carry-over from other donors' samples. The CDR3 runs from the conserved cysteine through the conserved F or W. D genes are given only for firm matches. The size field is filled for only some rows; it gives once, few, many or a size class.

v_call	d_call	clone_size	j_call	cdr3_aa	cdr3_nt
TRBV5-1	TRBD2	.	TRBJ2-2	CASSRLAGGPGELFF	TGCGCCAGCAGCCGACTAGCGGGAGGGCCCGGGGAGCTGTTTTTT
TRBV19	.	.	TRBJ2-5	CASSSREQGETQYF	TGTGCCAGTAGTAGCCGGGAGCAAGGCGAGACCCAGTACTTC
TRBV2	TRBD2	.	TRBJ2-3	CASSERRLAGIDTQYF	TGTGCCAGCAGTGAACGGAGACTAGCGGGAATAGATACGCAGTATTTT
TRBV5-1	TRBD2	.	TRBJ2-1	CASSDLAGGPKMVNEQFF	TGCGCCAGCTCAGACCTAGCGGGAGGGCCAAAAATGGTAAATGAGCAGTTCTTC
TRBV7-9	TRBD2	.	TRBJ2-1	CASSFGRSYNEQFF	TGTGCCAGCAGCTTCGGGAGGTCCTACAATGAGCAGTTCTTC
TRBV7-8	.	.	TRBJ1-2	CASSFRPLANYGYTF	TGTGCCAGCAGCTTCCGGCCACTAGCTAACTATGGCTACACCTTC
TRBV19	.	.	TRBJ1-6	CASGEPSYNSPLHF	TGTGCCAGTGGGGAACCCTCCTATAATTCACCCCTCCACTTT
TRBV9	.	.	TRBJ2-1	CASSVGGFNEQFF	TGTGCCAGCAGCGTAGGCGGCTTCAATGAGCAGTTCTTC
TRBV30	.	.	TRBJ2-1	CAWSGGRGNEQFF	TGTGCCTGGAGTGGGGGGCGGGGCAATGAGCAGTTCTTC
TRBV5-1	.	.	TRBJ2-5	CASSLGSQETQYF	TGCGCCAGCAGCTTGGGAAGTCAAGAGACCCAGTACTTC
TRBV7-2	.	.	TRBJ1-1	CASRSTGNTEAFF	TGTGCCAGCAGATCTACCGGGAACACTGAAGCTTTCTTT
TRBV21-1	.	.	TRBJ2-7	CASSKVHRYEQYF	TGTGCCAGCAGCAAAGTTCACCGCTACGAGCAGTACTTC
TRBV28	.	few	TRBJ1-2	CASSDGAASRGYTF	TGTGCCAGCAGTGACGGGGCGGCTTCACGTGGCTACACCTTC
TRBV5-4	TRBD1	.	TRBJ2-1	CASSLSRDRAYNEQFF	TGTGCCAGCAGCTTAAGTCGGGACAGGGCCTACAATGAGCAGTTCTTC
TRBV7-9	TRBD2	.	TRBJ2-1	CASSFEREDNEQFF	TGTGCCAGCAGCTTTGAGCGGGAAGACAATGAGCAGTTCTTC
TRBV5-4	.	.	TRBJ1-2	CASSWGLMSPNYGYTF	TGTGCCAGCAGCTGGGGCCTAATGTCCCCCAACTATGGCTACACCTTC
TRBV15	TRBD1	once	TRBJ2-7	CATSSLLSGTGGSYEQYF	TGTGCCACCAGCAGTCTACTGTCCGGGACAGGGGGGTCCTACGAGCAGTACTTC
TRBV6-6	.	.	TRBJ1-3	CASSYSSGVSGNTIYF	TGTGCCAGCAGTTACAGCTCAGGAGTCTCTGGAAACACCATATATTTT
TRBV12-5	.	once	TRBJ2-5	CASGSGETQYF	TGTGCTAGTGGTTCCGGAGAGACCCAGTACTTC
TRBV5-1	.	.	TRBJ1-1	CASSPEGTEAFF	TGCGCCAGCAGCCCGGAGGGCACTGAAGCTTTCTTT
TRBV6-1	.	.	TRBJ1-5	CAGNRNGGDQPQHF	TGTGCCGGAAACAGGAACGGGGGCGATCAGCCCCAGCATTTT
TRBV15	.	.	TRBJ2-1	CATSRDFRGEAYNEQFF	TGTGCCACCAGCAGAGATTTTAGGGGGGAGGCGTACAATGAGCAGTTCTTC
TRBV5-1	.	once	TRBJ1-1	CASSLVGATGTEAFF	TGCGCCAGCAGCTTGGTCGGAGCAACGGGCACTGAAGCTTTCTTT
TRBV5-4	.	.	TRBJ2-7	CASSFGLSYEQYF	TGTGCCAGCAGCTTCGGACTTTCGTACGAGCAGTACTTC